This passage covers 28 T cell receptor beta chains from one sample sequenced in a study of blood T cell repertoires in COVID-19. Clones were read by immunoSEQ multiplex PCR, and TCRdb kept only the in-frame ones, dropping some. The sample carries 200,000 to 300,000 clones, around 87% recorded once. Sequencing was done on a sample of peripheral blood. The receptor source for this set is a woman aged 50 to 60 with acute or convalescent COVID-19.

The chain has TRBV29-1 and TRBJ1-3; 7 bases map to TRBD1. CDR1 and CDR2 (germline): SQVTM, ANQGSEA. The CDR3 is 12 amino acids. Germline trimming cut 7 bases from V and 3 bases from J; bases unmatched to any gene: 3. The CDR3 DNA reads as TGCAGCGCAAGACAGGGTGGAAACACCATATATTTT. Translating gives CSARQGGNTIYF. Supplemented by reference TRBV29-1 and TRBJ1-3, the full variable domain reads SAVISQKPSRDICQRGTSLTIQCQVDSQVTMMFWYRQQPGQSLTLIATANQGSEATYESGFVIDKFPISRPNLTFSTLTVSNMSPEDSSIYLCSARQGGNTIYFGEGSWLTVV.

The chain couples TRBV20-1 to TRBJ2-7, with 11 positions matching TRBD2. The germline CDR1 and CDR2 sequences are DFQATT and SNEGSKA (reference sequence). This CDR3 has 15 amino acids. The trim removed 3 bases at V and 7 bases at J, leaving 11 bases unmatched. In DNA form, the CDR3 reads TGCAGTGCTAGTGGGGTACTAGCGGGAGTGGGGGAGCAGTACTTC. It is translated as CSASGVLAGVGEQYF.

The gene calls are TRBV5-1 and TRBJ1-4, with 7 bases fitting TRBD1. Looked up from germline, CDR1 is SGHRS and CDR2 is YFSETQ. V was clipped by 1 base and J by 8 bases; unmatched bases: 5. This CDR3 spans 14 amino acids. The CDR3 DNA reads TGCGCCAGCAGCTTGCAGGGGGTGGGCGAAAAACTGTTTTTT. Its translation: CASSLQGVGEKLFF.

This chain uses TRBV3-1 (or the pseudogene TRBV3-2) with TRBJ1-1; D is perhaps TRBD1 (6 bases). V was shortened by 1 base and J by 4 bases, with 13 bases between the two germline ends. Germline V gives CDR1 LGHDT, CDR2 YNNKEL (reference sequence). The CDR3 extends over 15 amino acids. CDR3 in DNA: TGTGCCAGCAGCCAAGGGGGGGGGCGTCCCACTGAAGCTTTCTTT. Translated: CASSQGGGRPTEAFF.

The gene calls are TRBV6-2 or TRBV6-3 and TRBJ2-3; D may be TRBD2 (6 bases). Germline V gene lookup returns CDR1 MNHEY and CDR2 SVGEGT. Trimming pared 5 bases from V and 6 bases from J, leaving 21 bases between. The CDR3 is 16 residues long. CDR3 in DNA: TGTGCCAGCAGTGGGTCTAGCGCCCACCGGGGGGATACGCAGTATTTT. Encoded protein: CASSGSSAHRGDTQYF.

The V gene is TRBV10-3, the J gene TRBJ1-2, with D maybe TRBD1 (6 bases). The CDR3 runs 11 residues. Germline V gives CDR1 ENHRY, CDR2 SYGVKD. CDR3 residues: CGSQGNYGYTF. As DNA, the CDR3 is TGTGGGAGCCAGGGGAACTATGGCTACACCTTC.

This chain joins TRBV21-1 and TRBJ2-3; the DNA was not used to check the table's D call, TRBD2. TRBV21-1 is a pseudogene locus. The CDR3 spans 19 residues. The CDR3 protein is CASSKRVAGLAGIRDTQYF. The CDR3 nucleotides read TGTGCCAGCAGCAAAAGAGTAGCGGGTCTAGCGGGAATCCGAGATACGCAGTATTTT.

The chain links TRBV5-1 to TRBJ2-1, with 7 bases fitting TRBD1. J lost 1 base, V lost 3 bases, and 1 base had no gene match. Germline V CDR1 and CDR2: SGHRS, YFSETQ. The CDR3 is 14 amino acids. CDR3 DNA sequence: TGCGCCAGCAGCTCACAGGGGTCCTACAATGAGCAGTTCTTC. Protein: CASSSQGSYNEQFF.

This sequence joins TRBV2 and TRBJ2-2; 7 nucleotides agree with TRBD1. This CDR3 is built from 15 residues. Looked up from germline, CDR1 is SNHLY and CDR2 is FYNNEI. The V and J ends lost 6 bases and 0 bases, in that order; junction bases with no gene match: 4. The CDR3 reads CASSFGTANTGELFF. CDR3 coding DNA: TGTGCCAGCAGCTTCGGGACAGCGAACACCGGGGAGCTGTTTTTT. Looking up the rest from reference TRBV2 and TRBJ2-2 gives the full variable domain: EPEVTQTPSHQVTQMGQEVILRCVPISNHLYFYWYRQILGQKVEFLVSFYNNEISEKSEIFDDQFSVERPDGSNFTLKIRSTKLEDSAMYFCASSFGTANTGELFFGEGSRLTVL.

The chain links TRBV7-6 to TRBJ2-5, with 7 bases matching TRBD2. This CDR3 contains 16 residues. V gave up 4 bases and J gave up 1 base; unmatched junction bases: 9. CDR1 and CDR2 from the germline V gene are SGHVS and FNYEAQ. CDR3 coding DNA: TGTGCCAGCAGCTCGGGTTGGAGCGGGGCCCAAGAGACCCAGTACTTC. This encodes CASSSGWSGAQETQYF.

This chain connects TRBV27 to TRBJ2-1, with 7 bases identical to TRBD2. V lost 2 bases to trimming and J lost 8 bases; unmatched junction nucleotides: 6. The CDR3 loop spans 14 amino acids. Germline V lookup: CDR1 MNHEY, CDR2 SMNVEV (reference sequence). The CDR3 loop reads CASSLAGVSYEQFF. The CDR3 nucleotides are TGTGCCAGCAGTTTAGCGGGAGTCAGCTATGAGCAGTTCTTC.

The J gene is TRBJ1-6, the V gene TRBV7-3, with D possibly being TRBD1 (5 bases). There are 14 residues in the CDR3. Per germline, CDR1 SGHTA and CDR2 FQGTGA. V was pared by 2 bases and J by 8 bases, with 10 bases between. CDR3 DNA sequence: TGTGCCAGCAGCTTATGGGGCAGCGATTCACCCCTCCACTTT. This translates into CASSLWGSDSPLHF.

This clone was seen a single time. The V call is TRBV5-1, the J call TRBJ2-5; possibly TRBD1 for D (7 bases). The CDR3 consists of 14 residues. Trimming took 0 bases from V and 4 from J, leaving 10 bases between them. Germline V CDR1 and CDR2: SGHRS, YFSETQ. The CDR3 DNA follows: TGCGCCAGCAGCTTGGACCAGGGGGGAGAGACCCAGTACTTC. This encodes CASSLDQGGETQYF.

The gene calls are TRBV6-5 and TRBJ2-3; the match to TRBD2 covers 9 bases. Germline lookup yields CDR1 MNHEY and CDR2 SVGAGI. With 8 bases clipped from V and 2 bases from J, the junction kept 5 bases outside the gene matches. This CDR3 comprises 14 residues. CDR3 bases: TGTGCCAGCTCCCTAGCGGGAACCACAGATACGCAGTATTTT. Its protein product is CASSLAGTTDTQYF.

This clone has just one count. The genes are TRBV10-3 and TRBJ1-3; 7 bases fit TRBD1. The CDR3 consists of 16 residues. The V gene's germline CDR1 is ENHRY and CDR2 SYGVKD. The V and J ends lost 2 bases and 2 bases, in that order; junction bases with no gene match: 6. Here the CDR3 DNA reads TGTGCCATCAGTGAGCCACAGGGGAGTACTGGAAACACCATATATTTT. Its protein product is CAISEPQGSTGNTIYF.

The rearrangement uses TRBV28 and TRBJ1-2; tentative D call: TRBD1 (5 bases). The CDR3 runs 14 residues. From germline, CDR1 is MDHEN and CDR2 SYDVKM. V lost 2 bases to trimming and J lost 6 bases, with 13 bases between them. CDR3 bases: TGTGCCAGCAGTTTACCATGGACAATCGATGGCTACACCTTC. Encoded protein: CASSLPWTIDGYTF.

The chain carries TRBV4-1 and TRBJ1-2; possibly TRBD1 for D (5 bases). The CDR3 has 12 amino acids. V lost 5 bases to trimming and J lost 4 bases, with 8 bases between them. CDR1 and CDR2 from the germline V gene are MGHRA and YSYEKL. As DNA, the CDR3 is TGCGCCAGCAGCGGGGCAGGCTATGGCTACACCTTC. This translates into CASSGAGYGYTF.

The gene calls are TRBV5-1 and TRBJ2-5; 10 nucleotides line up with TRBD2. This CDR3 has 14 amino acids. V lost 6 bases to trimming and J lost 5 bases; unmatched junction nucleotides: 7. CDR1 is SGHRS and CDR2 is YFSETQ in the germline V gene. This chain's CDR3 is CASTLSLAGETQYF. CDR3 nucleotide sequence: TGCGCCAGCACCCTCTCACTAGCGGGGGAGACCCAGTACTTC. The full variable domain, completed using reference TRBV5-1 and TRBJ2-5, is KAGVTQTPRYLIKTRGQQVTLSCSPISGHRSVSWYQQTPGQGLQFLFEYFSETQRNKGNFPGRFSGRQFSNSRSEMNVSTLELGDSALYLCASTLSLAGETQYFGPGTRLLVL.

The chain uses TRBV24-1 and TRBJ2-1, with TRBD2 matching over 11 bases. CDR1 is KGHDR, CDR2 SFDVKD, per germline. The junction had 12 bases not matched to a gene; V was cut back by 3 bases and J by 0 bases. The length of the CDR3 is 20 residues. The CDR3 DNA sequence: TGTGCCACCAGTGATCCCGGGACTAGCGGCGGGGGTGGCTCCTACAATGAGCAGTTCTTC. Encoded protein: CATSDPGTSGGGGSYNEQFF.

This clone was picked up one time. The chain combines TRBV5-1 with TRBJ2-5; TRBD1 aligns across 7 bases. The CDR3 consists of 15 residues. Germline V CDR1 and CDR2: SGHRS, YFSETQ. After removal of 4 bases from V and 3 bases from J, the junction contained 9 bases not matched to a gene. This CDR3 is CASSASGTEEETQYF. The CDR3 nucleotides read TGCGCCAGCAGCGCCTCCGGGACAGAAGAAGAGACCCAGTACTTC.

This chain connects TRBV18 to TRBJ2-7; the D gene is possibly TRBD2 (5 bases). The CDR3 sequence is 14 residues long. In germline, CDR1 is KGHSH, CDR2 LQKENI. Trimming pared 2 bases from V and 0 bases from J, leaving 8 bases between. Written as DNA, the CDR3 is TGTGCCAGCTCACCAGCCCGGGGCTCCTACGAGCAGTACTTC. Its protein product is CASSPARGSYEQYF. The full variable domain, with the rest looked up from reference TRBV18 and TRBJ2-7, is NAGVMQNPRHLVRRRGQEARLRCSPMKGHSHVYWYRQLPEEGLKFMVYLQKENIIDESGMPKERFSAEFPKEGPSILRIQQVVRGDSAAYFCASSPARGSYEQYFGPGTRLTVT.

The chain carries TRBV19 and TRBJ2-2; 11 nucleotides line up with TRBD2. With V trimmed by 3 bases and J by 5 bases, 8 bases remained unmatched. Looked up from germline, CDR1 is LNHDA and CDR2 is SQIVND (reference sequence). This CDR3 is built from 17 residues. In DNA form, the CDR3 reads TGTGCCAGTAGTATGTTCCGTAGCGGGAGGGGAACCGGGGAGCTGTTTTTT. Protein sequence: CASSMFRSGRGTGELFF.

The chain recombines TRBV23-1 with TRBJ1-5; no clear D gene. TRBV23-1 counts as an open reading frame of uncertain function. Trimming stripped 1 base from V and 4 bases from J, with 14 bases between. The CDR3 is 16 amino acids. The CDR3 sequence: CASSQWAGAGNQPQHF. The DNA of the CDR3 is TGCGCCAGCAGTCAATGGGCGGGCGCCGGTAATCAGCCCCAGCATTTT.

This clone has a handful of counts. At the DNA level, this CDR3 is encoded by other sequences in the same sample as well. DNA of the CDR3: TGTGCCAGCAGCGTTAGCGGGAGCTCCTACAATGAGCAGTTCTTC. As protein: CASSVSGSSYNEQFF. V and J are TRBV9 and TRBJ2-1; 9 bases agree with TRBD2. The CDR3 has 15 amino acids. Per the germline V gene, CDR1 is SGDLS and CDR2 is YYNGEE. V shed 2 bases and J 0 bases; nucleotides not matched to a gene: 0.

V usage is TRBV9 and J usage is TRBJ2-5; a possible D gene is TRBD1 (5 bases). Between the trimmed V and J ends, which lost 1 base and 1 base, there was a span of 14 bases. CDR1 is SGDLS and CDR2 is YYNGEE in the germline V gene. The CDR3 length is 16 residues. CDR3 region: CASSVTPQGRQETQYF. For the CDR3, the DNA is TGTGCCAGCAGCGTAACCCCCCAGGGCCGCCAAGAGACCCAGTACTTC.

This clone was found a few times. The chain uses TRBV6-5 and TRBJ1-2; the match to TRBD1 covers 9 bases. Germline CDR1 is MNHEY and CDR2 is SVGAGI. The length of the CDR3 is 13 residues. Losses at the gene ends were 6 bases for V and 4 bases for J; bases not matched to a gene: 3. CDR3 in amino acids: CASRGQGGYGYTF. CDR3 in DNA: TGTGCCAGCAGGGGACAGGGAGGCTATGGCTACACCTTC.

J is TRBJ1-2 and V is TRBV3-1 (or the pseudogene TRBV3-2); no firm D call. Germline V lookup: CDR1 LGHDT, CDR2 YNNKEL (reference sequence). The CDR3 length is 17 residues. V lost 2 bases, J lost 5 bases, and 21 bases lay in between. The CDR3, as DNA: TGTGCCAGCAGCCAAAGAGGCTCAGTACGAAGTAGGTATGGCTACACCTTC. It translates to CASSQRGSVRSRYGYTF.

The chain is built from TRBV28 and TRBJ1-2; D is possibly TRBD1 (6 bases). CDR3 length: 15 residues. The V gene's germline CDR1 is MDHEN and CDR2 SYDVKM. Trimming removed 8 bases from V and 4 bases from J, with 20 bases in between. CDR3 in amino acids: CASCPTGSGVYGYTF. CDR3 DNA sequence: TGTGCCAGCTGTCCGACAGGTTCAGGAGTCTATGGCTACACCTTC.